This TCR beta chain came from a study of early T cells in non-severe SARS-CoV-2 infection. Study at large: It was bulk RNA from unsorted whole blood that was sequenced, and the chains were unpaired.

Between the trimmed V and J ends, which lost 5 bases and 0 bases, there was a span of 9 bases. This CDR3 spans 14 amino acids. In germline, CDR1 is KGHSH, CDR2 LQKENI. Each single cDNA molecule received a unique molecular identifier. Using its own MiXCR run on the 5' RACE reads, TCRdb lists one record per CDR3 protein. The sample has just under 65,000 distinct CDR3 sequences, less than 15% seen once. In its sample, this clonotype was seen a few times. The TCR originated in an adult who was a healthcare worker with PCR-confirmed SARS-CoV-2 infection or an uninfected control (not recorded which). The sequenced sample consisted of whole blood. V is TRBV18 and J is TRBJ2-3; D gene uncertain. This chain's CDR3 is CASSNQLSTDTQYF. CDR3 DNA sequence: TGTGCCAGCTCAAATCAGTTAAGCACAGATACGCAGTATTTT.